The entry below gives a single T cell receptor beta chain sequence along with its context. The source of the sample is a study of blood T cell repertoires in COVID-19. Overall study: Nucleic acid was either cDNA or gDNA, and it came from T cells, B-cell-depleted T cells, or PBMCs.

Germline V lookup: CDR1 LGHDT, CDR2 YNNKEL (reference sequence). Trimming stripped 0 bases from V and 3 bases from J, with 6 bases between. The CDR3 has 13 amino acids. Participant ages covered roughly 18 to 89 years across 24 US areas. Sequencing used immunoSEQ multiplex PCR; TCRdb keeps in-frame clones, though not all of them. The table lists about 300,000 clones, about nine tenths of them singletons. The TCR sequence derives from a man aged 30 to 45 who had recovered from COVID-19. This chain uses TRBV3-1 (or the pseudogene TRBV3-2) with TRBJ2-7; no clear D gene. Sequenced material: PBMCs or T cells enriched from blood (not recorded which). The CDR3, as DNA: TGTGCCAGCAGCCAAGATCCTCGCTACGAGCAGTACTTC. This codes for CASSQDPRYEQYF.